The 2 T cell receptor beta chains in this list originate from one sample, sequenced in a study of T cells in localized non-small cell lung cancer. Sequencing was performed with immunoSEQ multiplex PCR; in TCRdb, only in-frame clones are kept and a portion is missing. The sample lists roughly 2,100 clones; over 25% were seen once. Material: normal lung tissue next to the tumor, obtained before any cancer treatment. The receptors here all came from a male donor aged 60 or over with stage II lung adenocarcinoma.

The gene calls are TRBV18 and TRBJ1-2; D may be TRBD1 (6 bases). Germline V gene data show CDR1 as KGHSH and CDR2 as LQKENI. V was pared by 3 bases and J by 4 bases, with 15 bases between. This CDR3 contains 15 residues. The CDR3 here is CASSPGGVRGYGYTF. CDR3 DNA: TGTGCCAGCTCACCCGGAGGTGTCAGGGGCTATGGCTACACCTTC.

This clone qualifies as medium-sized. The genes are TRBV11-3 and TRBJ1-2; D gene uncertain. V shed 0 bases and J shed 3 bases, with 11 bases lying between them. This CDR3 is built from 15 residues. Germline assignment: CDR1 SGHNT and CDR2 YENEEA. Written as DNA, the CDR3 is TGTGCCAGCAGCTTAGACGCCAGCGGCTACTATGGCTACACCTTC. This translates into CASSLDASGYYGYTF.